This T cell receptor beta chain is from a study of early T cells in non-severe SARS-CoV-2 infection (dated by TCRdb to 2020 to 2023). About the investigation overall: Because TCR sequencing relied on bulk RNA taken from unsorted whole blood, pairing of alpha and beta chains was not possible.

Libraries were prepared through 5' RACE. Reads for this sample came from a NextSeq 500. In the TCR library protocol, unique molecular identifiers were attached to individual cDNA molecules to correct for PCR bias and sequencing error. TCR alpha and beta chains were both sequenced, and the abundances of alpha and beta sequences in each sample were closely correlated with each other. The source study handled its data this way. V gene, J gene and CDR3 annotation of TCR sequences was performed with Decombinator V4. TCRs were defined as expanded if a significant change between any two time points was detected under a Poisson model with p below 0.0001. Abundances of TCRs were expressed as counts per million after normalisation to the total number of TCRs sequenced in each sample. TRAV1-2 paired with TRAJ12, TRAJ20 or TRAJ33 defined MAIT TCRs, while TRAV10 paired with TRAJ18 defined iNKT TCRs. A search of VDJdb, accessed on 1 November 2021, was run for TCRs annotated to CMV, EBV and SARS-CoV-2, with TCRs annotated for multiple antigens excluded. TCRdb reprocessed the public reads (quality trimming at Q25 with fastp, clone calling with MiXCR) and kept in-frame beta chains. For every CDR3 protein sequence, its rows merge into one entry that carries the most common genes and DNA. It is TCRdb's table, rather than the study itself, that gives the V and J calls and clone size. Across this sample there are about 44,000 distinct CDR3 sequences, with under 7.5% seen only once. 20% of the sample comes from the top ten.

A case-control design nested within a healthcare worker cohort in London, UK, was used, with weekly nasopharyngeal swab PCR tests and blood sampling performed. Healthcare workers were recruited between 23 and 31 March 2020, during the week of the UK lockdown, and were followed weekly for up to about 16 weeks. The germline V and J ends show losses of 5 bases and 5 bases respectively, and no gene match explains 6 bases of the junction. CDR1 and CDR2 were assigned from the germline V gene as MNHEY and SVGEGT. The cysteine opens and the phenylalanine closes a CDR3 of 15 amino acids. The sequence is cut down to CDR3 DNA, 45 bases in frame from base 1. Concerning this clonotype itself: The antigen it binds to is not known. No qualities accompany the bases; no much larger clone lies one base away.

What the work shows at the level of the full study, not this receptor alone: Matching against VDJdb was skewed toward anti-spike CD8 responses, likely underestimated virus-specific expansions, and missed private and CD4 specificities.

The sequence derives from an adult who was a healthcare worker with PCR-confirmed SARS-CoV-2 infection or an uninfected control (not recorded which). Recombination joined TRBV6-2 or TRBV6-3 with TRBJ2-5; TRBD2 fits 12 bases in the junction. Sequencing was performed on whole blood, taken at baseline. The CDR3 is CASSPWTSGMETQYF. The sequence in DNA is TGTGCCAGCAGTCCCTGGACTAGCGGGATGGAGACCCAGTACTTC.